The clone carrying this TCR beta chain was detected a few times. Its antigen is not identified. Clones were read by immunoSEQ multiplex PCR, and TCRdb kept only the in-frame ones, dropping some. The repertoire holds about 39,000 clones, with about 81% as singletons. Germline CDR1 and CDR2: LNHDA and SQIVND (reference sequence). The CDR3 runs to 13 residues. V gave up 6 bases and J gave up 9 bases; unmatched junction bases: 4. This sample was taken from a study of STAT3 mutations in large granular lymphocyte leukemia. Background on the study: Over half of T-LGLL patients had one or more immunosuppressive regimens.

Study-level points and caveats: In about 30% of the 18 patients, new TCR clonotypes emerged after therapy. In T-cell large granular lymphocyte leukemia, about half of patients showed multiple immunodominant subclonotypes. Some patients had persisting codominant clonotypes that could mask small clones.

This sequence originates from a human donor with T large granular lymphocyte leukemia. Some clones in this sample may be carry-over from other donors' samples. The chain employs TRBV19 and TRBJ1-6, with 8 bases identical to TRBD1. Source material: PBMCs. The CDR3: CASRQGEFSPLHF. CDR3 nucleotides: TGTGCCAGTAGACAGGGGGAATTTTCACCCCTCCACTTT. Based on the CDR3 plus reference TRBV19 and TRBJ1-6, the full variable domain is DGGITQSPKYLFRKEGQNVTLSCEQNLNHDAMYWYRQDPGQGLRLIYYSQIVNDFQKGDIAEGYSVSREKKESFPLTVTSAQKNPTAFYLCASRQGEFSPLHFGNGTRLTVT.